This T cell receptor beta chain was retrieved from a study of PD-1 blockade in classical Hodgkin lymphoma. General observations from the study: Baseline diversity in complete responders resembled that of newly diagnosed patients.

Relapse after autologous stem cell transplantation occurred in every patient, and brentuximab vedotin exposure varied. Repertoires were generated with immunoSEQ multiplex PCR, while TCRdb's copy carries only in-frame clones and drops some. The data hold about 98,000 clones, with roughly 90% observed a single time. Details on this clone: Its matching antigen is unknown.

Deletions cut 0 bases from V and 9 bases from J, with 18 bases between. The CDR3 runs to 16 residues. From germline, CDR1 is SGHAT and CDR2 FQNNGV. This chain uses TRBV11-2 with TRBJ1-3; D unclear. The sequenced sample was peripheral blood mononuclear cells (PBMCs), obtained at baseline. The source of this sequence is a human donor with classical Hodgkin lymphoma. The CDR3 DNA is TGTGCCAGCAGCTTAGATGAAGACGCCCCTGTGACCACCATATATTTT. Translation: CASSLDEDAPVTTIYF.